This T cell receptor beta chain was recovered during a study of naive and memory T cell subsets. This clonotype was counted only a few times. Both TRBC1 and TRBC2 were covered by a beta constant-region primer of two equimolar oligonucleotides. TCRdb recomputed calls from the UMI-ligation and nested PCR reads with MiXCR, one row per CDR3 protein. The data show tens of thousands of distinct CDR3 sequences, about 12% seen once. Cells stained for CD3, CD4, CD8, CD45RA, CD27 and viability were sorted into four CD45RA/CD27 subsets. The V gene's germline CDR1 is MNHNY and CDR2 SVGAGI (reference sequence). The CDR3 is made up of 14 amino acids. The V and J ends lost 5 bases and 1 base, in that order; junction bases with no gene match: 4.

This TCR came from a human donor in good health. The sample taken for sequencing was central memory CD4+ T cells from blood. This chain uses TRBV6-6 with TRBJ2-7; 8 bases map to TRBD1. CDR3 in amino acids: CASSQGAPSYEQYF. In DNA, the CDR3 is TGTGCCAGCAGTCAGGGGGCCCCTTCCTACGAGCAGTACTTC.